The 32 T cell receptor beta chains listed next were all sequenced from one sample in a study of shared clonotypes between healthy human individuals. TCRdb's table, derived via immunoSEQ multiplex PCR, lists solely in-frame clones and lacks some. Altogether over 1.4 million clones are present, roughly 96% being singletons, with the ten largest covering about 1.2%. Sequencing input: naive CD4+ T cells sorted from blood. Described subset: CD45RA+ positively selected. All receptors derive from a man aged 25 to 45 in good health.

The chain recombines TRBV7-3 with TRBJ1-1; D ambiguous. The CDR3 has 13 residues. V lost 5 bases, J lost 1 base, and 8 bases lay in between. In germline, CDR1 is SGHTA, CDR2 FQGTGA. This CDR3 reads CASSPGTNTEAFF. The CDR3, as DNA: TGTGCCAGCAGCCCGGGAACGAACACTGAAGCTTTCTTT.

The rearrangement links TRBV9 to TRBJ2-2; D is ambiguous. This CDR3 is 12 amino acids long. The germline V gene encodes CDR1 SGDLS and CDR2 YYNGEE. Trimming took off 0 bases at V and 9 bases at J, with 6 bases between the two ends. For the CDR3, the DNA is TGTGCCAGCAGCGTAGACTTTAGGGAGCTGTTTTTT. Its protein product is CASSVDFRELFF.

The chain recombines TRBV6-6 with TRBJ1-1; D is perhaps TRBD1 (6 bases). V shed 2 bases and J shed 3 bases, with 10 bases lying between them. Germline V gene data show CDR1 as MNHNY and CDR2 as SVGAGI (reference sequence). CDR3 size: 14 residues. DNA of the CDR3: TGTGCCAGCAGTTACAGGGGGGTTTACACTGAAGCTTTCTTT. It encodes CASSYRGVYTEAFF.

The chain combines TRBV6-5 with TRBJ1-1; the D gene is possibly TRBD1 (5 bases). The germline V gene has CDR1 MNHEY and CDR2 SVGAGI. Trimming left V 2 bases short and J 3 bases short, with 13 bases between. This CDR3 comprises 15 residues. The chain's CDR3 is CASSYVGLGDTEAFF. The CDR3 DNA sequence: TGTGCCAGCAGTTACGTAGGGCTGGGGGACACTGAAGCTTTCTTT.

This rearrangement joins TRBV28 to TRBJ1-4, with a weak D call TRBD1 (6 bases). V gave up 3 bases and J gave up 4 bases, with 9 bases separating them. Germline V gene sequence: CDR1 MDHEN, CDR2 SYDVKM. The CDR3 extends over 14 amino acids. Here the CDR3 reads CASSFGGFNEKLFF. Here the CDR3 DNA reads TGTGCCAGCAGTTTCGGGGGCTTTAATGAAAAACTGTTTTTT.

The chain employs TRBV9 and TRBJ2-7; 7 nucleotides align to TRBD2. The CDR3 covers 14 residues. The junction had 7 bases not matched to a gene; V was cut back by 2 bases and J by 5 bases. CDR1 and CDR2 from the germline V gene are SGDLS and YYNGEE. The CDR3: CASSVLAGTDEQYF. The CDR3 coding sequence is TGTGCCAGCAGCGTTTTAGCGGGTACCGACGAGCAGTACTTC. Full variable domain (remainder filled in from reference TRBV9 and TRBJ2-7): DSGVTQTPKHLITATGQRVTLRCSPRSGDLSVYWYQQSLDQGLQFLIQYYNGEERAKGNILERFSAQQFPDLHSELNLSSLELGDSALYFCASSVLAGTDEQYFGPGTRLTVT.

The chain combines TRBV5-1 with TRBJ2-5, with 7 bases fitting TRBD1. With the DNA end fitting TRBJ2-7 better, the J assignment may be wrong. CDR1 is SGHRS, CDR2 YFSETQ, per germline. This CDR3 region has 14 residues. CDR3 residues: CASSKDRASYEQYF. The CDR3, as DNA: TGCGCCAGCAGCAAAGACAGGGCTAGCTACGAGCAGTACTTC.

The V gene is TRBV19, the J gene TRBJ1-2, with D tentatively TRBD1 (5 bases). The CDR3 covers 14 residues. Germline V gene data show CDR1 as LNHDA and CDR2 as SQIVND (reference sequence). V was trimmed by 5 bases and J by 1 base, leaving 11 bases between them. The CDR3 region has the DNA TGTGCCAGTAGTCGTACAGGTGATAACTATGGCTACACCTTC. Amino acids: CASSRTGDNYGYTF.

This rearrangement joins TRBV10-2 to TRBJ2-1; TRBD2 aligns across 10 bases. Trimming cost V 6 bases and J 10 bases; bases outside gene matches: 15. The CDR3 extends over 16 amino acids. The germline V gene encodes CDR1 WSHSY and CDR2 SAAADI. CDR3 sequence reads: CASSLVGLAGVSEQFF. The CDR3 coding sequence is TGCGCCAGCAGCCTAGTAGGGCTAGCGGGAGTCAGCGAGCAGTTCTTC.

J is TRBJ1-1 and V is TRBV29-1; D is ambiguous. The CDR3 length is 13 residues. V lost 7 bases, J lost 0 bases, and 12 bases lay in between. Germline-derived CDR1 and CDR2 are SQVTM and ANQGSEA. For the CDR3, the DNA is TGCAGCGGGGTCGTAAACATGAACACTGAAGCTTTCTTT. Its protein is CSGVVNMNTEAFF.

This rearrangement joins TRBV19 to TRBJ1-2; D is ambiguous. CDR1 LNHDA and CDR2 SQIVND come from the germline V gene (reference sequence). V lost 4 bases, J lost 4 bases, and 13 bases lay in between. The CDR3 sequence is 14 residues long. The CDR3 protein is CASSTRGGVYGYTF. In DNA, the CDR3 is TGTGCCAGTAGTACACGTGGAGGAGTCTATGGCTACACCTTC.

The chain has TRBV5-4 and TRBJ2-5, with D perhaps assigned TRBD1 or TRBD2 (5 bases each). Germline V gives CDR1 SGHNT, CDR2 YYREEE (reference sequence). The CDR3 loop spans 12 amino acids. Trimming removed 3 bases at V and 5 bases at J, with 8 bases between. The CDR3 spells CASSSREETQYF. In DNA, the CDR3 is TGTGCCAGCAGCTCCAGGGAGGAGACCCAGTACTTC.

This clone has only one observation. The gene calls are TRBV2 and TRBJ1-5; no clear D gene. Germline-derived CDR1 and CDR2 are SNHLY and FYNNEI. Trimming removed 3 bases at V and 0 bases at J, with 9 bases between. This CDR3 contains 15 residues. The CDR3 is CASSDTEYSNQPQHF. The CDR3 nucleotides are TGTGCCAGCAGTGACACAGAGTATAGCAATCAGCCCCAGCATTTT.

The rearrangement joins TRBV4-1 to TRBJ2-7, with TRBD2 identical over 10 bases. The CDR3 sequence is 17 residues long. J lost 3 bases, V lost 5 bases, and 13 bases had no gene match. Per germline, CDR1 MGHRA and CDR2 YSYEKL. The DNA for the CDR3 is TGCGCCAGCAGCAAAGGACTAGCGGCCCGTGGGGTCTACGAGCAGTACTTC. Its translation: CASSKGLAARGVYEQYF.

This chain joins TRBV11-2 and TRBJ1-2; TRBD1 matches 8 bases. In germline, CDR1 is SGHAT, CDR2 FQNNGV. The V segment lost 5 bases and the J segment 3 bases; nucleotides outside the gene matches: 8. CDR3 size: 15 residues. The CDR3 protein is CASSPRPDRDYGYTF. The CDR3 DNA reads TGTGCCAGCAGCCCACGCCCGGACAGGGACTATGGCTACACCTTC.

This chain uses TRBV7-6 with TRBJ2-5; D is ambiguous. Trimming took 2 bases from V and 5 from J, leaving 12 bases between them. CDR1 and CDR2 from the germline V gene are SGHVS and FNYEAQ. This CDR3 contains 14 residues. In DNA form, the CDR3 reads TGTGCCAGCAGCTTAATCCGAGGACCGGAGACCCAGTACTTC. As protein: CASSLIRGPETQYF.

The chain combines TRBV10-1 with TRBJ2-1, with D possibly TRBD1 on 6 matching bases. The germline V and J ends were trimmed by 2 bases and 10 bases, with 18 bases remaining between them. The V gene's germline CDR1 is WNHNN and CDR2 SYGVQD (reference sequence). This CDR3 has 15 amino acids. CDR3 protein: CASSERMGATVEQFF. The CDR3 DNA is TGCGCCAGCAGTGAGAGAATGGGGGCGACCGTCGAGCAGTTCTTC.

V and J are TRBV18 and TRBJ1-5, with D hard to call. Germline values: CDR1 KGHSH, CDR2 LQKENI. This CDR3 region has 17 residues. The V end lost 2 bases, the J end lost 0 bases, and 14 bases lay between the germline ends. The CDR3 loop reads CASSPGLTGYSNQPQHF. CDR3 coding DNA: TGTGCCAGCTCACCAGGATTGACGGGCTATAGCAATCAGCCCCAGCATTTT. Filled out from reference TRBV18 and TRBJ1-5, the complete variable domain reads NAGVMQNPRHLVRRRGQEARLRCSPMKGHSHVYWYRQLPEEGLKFMVYLQKENIIDESGMPKERFSAEFPKEGPSILRIQQVVRGDSAAYFCASSPGLTGYSNQPQHFGDGTRLSIL.

The CDR3 here is CASSLRPYEQYF. The DNA of the CDR3 is TGTGCCAGCAGTCTCAGACCCTACGAGCAGTACTTC. The chain is built from TRBV21-1 and TRBJ2-7. TRBV21-1 is a documented pseudogene. CDR3 length equals 12 residues.

The rearrangement links TRBV28 to TRBJ1-1; no definite D call. Germline values: CDR1 MDHEN, CDR2 SYDVKM. The CDR3 extends over 14 amino acids. V was clipped by 3 bases and J by 4 bases, with 12 bases between them. In DNA form, the CDR3 reads TGTGCCAGCAGTTTCCAGCCCGGGTTCACTGAAGCTTTCTTT. It codes for CASSFQPGFTEAFF.

The chain employs TRBV10-2 and TRBJ2-3; 10 bases fit TRBD2. The CDR3 length is 14 residues. J was trimmed by 6 bases and V by 5 bases; bases with no gene match: 5. CDR1 WSHSY and CDR2 SAAADI come from the germline V gene. The CDR3 loop reads CASSPSGRRDTQYF. CDR3 nucleotide sequence: TGCGCCAGCAGTCCTAGCGGGAGACGCGATACGCAGTATTTT.

The chain couples TRBV7-2 to TRBJ2-3; 8 nucleotides agree with TRBD2. Germline V CDR1 and CDR2: SGHTA, FQGNSA. The CDR3 runs to 15 residues. J gave up 8 bases and V 3 bases, and 10 bases lay outside the gene matches. The CDR3 DNA is TGTGCCAGCAGCTTCCCCTTGGCGGGGGGTGCTACGCAGTATTTT. This encodes CASSFPLAGGATQYF.

The rearrangement joins TRBV7-8 to TRBJ2-1, with D possibly matching TRBD2 (5 bases). Between the trimmed V and J ends, which lost 3 bases and 3 bases, there was a span of 9 bases. The length of the CDR3 is 14 residues. From germline, CDR1 is SGHVS and CDR2 FQNEAQ. CDR3 in amino acids: CASSFRGLYNEQFF. CDR3 DNA: TGTGCCAGCAGCTTTCGCGGGCTCTACAATGAGCAGTTCTTC.

The chain has TRBV27 and TRBJ2-1; 10 bases agree with TRBD2. Germline V gives CDR1 MNHEY, CDR2 SMNVEV (reference sequence). The CDR3 consists of 13 residues. With V trimmed by 9 bases and J by 9 bases, 8 bases remained unmatched. As DNA, the CDR3 is TGTGCCAGTCACCTACTAGCGGGACGTGAGCAGTTCTTC. This sequence encodes CASHLLAGREQFF.

A word on this clone: This same CDR3 is encoded by further DNA sequences in the sample. This chain links TRBV5-1 with TRBJ1-1, with D tentatively TRBD1 (5 bases). V was shortened by 4 bases and J by 2 bases, with 12 bases between the two germline ends. The germline V gene encodes CDR1 SGHRS and CDR2 YFSETQ. CDR3 length: 14 residues. CDR3 in DNA: TGCGCCAGCAGCCTAACAGGACCCAACACTGAAGCTTTCTTT. Protein: CASSLTGPNTEAFF. The full variable domain, completed using reference TRBV5-1 and TRBJ1-1, is KAGVTQTPRYLIKTRGQQVTLSCSPISGHRSVSWYQQTPGQGLQFLFEYFSETQRNKGNFPGRFSGRQFSNSRSEMNVSTLELGDSALYLCASSLTGPNTEAFFGQGTRLTVV.

The chain uses TRBV10-1 and TRBJ2-3; D is possibly TRBD1 (7 bases). The V end was cut by 2 bases, the J end by 3 bases, with 18 bases between. The germline CDR1 and CDR2 sequences are WNHNN and SYGVQD (reference sequence). This CDR3 has 17 amino acids. CDR3 region: CASSEKEGAVPTDTQYF. CDR3 nucleotides: TGCGCCAGCAGTGAGAAGGAGGGGGCTGTTCCTACAGATACGCAGTATTTT.

The J gene is TRBJ2-2, the V gene TRBV5-1; D is ambiguous. The CDR3 loop spans 14 amino acids. Germline V CDR1 and CDR2: SGHRS, YFSETQ. Trimming took off 5 bases at V and 0 bases at J, with 8 bases between the two ends. The CDR3 loop reads CASRRTTNTGELFF. CDR3 coding DNA: TGCGCCAGCAGGAGAACTACGAACACCGGGGAGCTGTTTTTT. The full variable domain, completed using reference TRBV5-1 and TRBJ2-2, is KAGVTQTPRYLIKTRGQQVTLSCSPISGHRSVSWYQQTPGQGLQFLFEYFSETQRNKGNFPGRFSGRQFSNSRSEMNVSTLELGDSALYLCASRRTTNTGELFFGEGSRLTVL.

The V call is TRBV5-6, the J call TRBJ2-7, with 10 bases matching TRBD1. The CDR3 consists of 15 residues. Germline-derived CDR1 and CDR2 are SGHDT and YYEEEE. Trimming cost V 0 bases and J 6 bases; bases outside gene matches: 6. The CDR3, as DNA: TGTGCCAGCAGCTTGGGCTGGACAGGGGGTTTCGAGCAGTACTTC. Encoded protein: CASSLGWTGGFEQYF.

This clone was observed once. CDR3 nucleotide sequence: TGTGCCAGCAGAAGACAGGTCAGTGAGCAGTTCTTC. Residues: CASRRQVSEQFF. The chain joins TRBV2 to TRBJ2-1; possibly TRBD1 for D (6 bases). The germline gives CDR1 SNHLY, CDR2 FYNNEI. The CDR3 runs to 12 residues. Trimming removed 6 bases from V and 9 bases from J, with 12 bases in between.

On this clone: This CDR3 is also generated by other DNA sequences in the sample. The chain uses TRBV7-3 and TRBJ2-2; D not resolved. Germline assignment: CDR1 SGHTA and CDR2 FQGTGA. This CDR3 has 13 amino acids. The V and J ends lost 4 bases and 2 bases respectively, with 5 bases between them. The CDR3 nucleotides read TGTGCCAGCAGCTCGCGAAACACCGGGGAGCTGTTTTTT. This codes for CASSSRNTGELFF.

The chain employs TRBV25-1 and TRBJ2-1; TRBD1 matches 12 bases. This CDR3 spans 16 amino acids. Germline-derived CDR1 and CDR2 are MGHDK and SYGVNS. The V and J ends lost 3 bases and 7 bases, in that order; junction bases with no gene match: 7. The CDR3 loop is CASSDPGGQGANEQFF. The CDR3 DNA reads as TGTGCCAGCAGTGATCCCGGGGGACAGGGGGCTAATGAGCAGTTCTTC.

Concerning this clone: A read error may account for a junction end that differs from germline. The chain has TRBV5-1 and TRBJ2-5; D is uncertain. Germline V gene lookup returns CDR1 SGHRS and CDR2 YFSETQ. The CDR3 spans 15 residues. CDR3: CASSLGANFQEPQYF. The CDR3 coding sequence is TGCGCCAGCAGCTTGGGGGCCAATTTTCAAGAGCCCCAGTACTTC.